The clone carrying this TCR beta chain was counted many times. Its antigen is currently unknown. This sample is drawn from a study of Graves' ophthalmopathy and Graves' hyperthyroidism. The CDR3 loop spans 16 amino acids. Germline values: CDR1 SGHTA, CDR2 FQGNSA. The V and J ends lost 5 bases and 3 bases respectively, with 19 bases between them. Study-wide results and caveats: Sensitivity of about 70% and specificity of nearly 75% were achieved by the model that predicted ophthalmopathy progression.

The TCR beta CDR3 regions underwent amplification from RNA transcripts. The first round was an RT-PCR with HTBI primers, and the second round was a multiplex PCR. From the multiplex PCR reads, TCRdb called clonotypes with MiXCR, one entry per CDR3 protein. The table lists around 1,200,000 distinct CDR3 sequences, around a third of them singletons. Source material: peripheral blood or thyroid tissue (not recorded which). V is TRBV7-2 and J is TRBJ1-1, with TRBD1 as a possible D gene (6 bases). The receptor was derived from an adult man with Graves' hyperthyroidism. CDR3 nucleotides: TGTGCCAGCAGCCCACGTAGGGGGGTGGCGTACACTGAAGCTTTCTTT. It translates to CASSPRRGVAYTEAFF. The full variable domain, its missing parts supplied by reference TRBV7-2 and TRBJ1-1, is GAGVSQSPSNKVTEKGKDVELRCDPISGHTALYWYRQSLGQGLEFLIYFQGNSAPDKSGLPSDRFSAERTGGSVSTLTIQRTQQEDSAVYLCASSPRRGVAYTEAFFGQGTRLTVV.